The 20 T cell receptor beta chains presented below share a single source sample, sequenced in a study of regulatory T cells in long-lasting Graves disease. CDR3 regions were amplified by Arm-PCR using iRepertoire HTBI primers to build TCR beta libraries. TCRdb used MiXCR to reprocess the multiplex PCR reads, holding one entry per CDR3 protein. The repertoire holds around 460,000 distinct CDR3 sequences, with around a fifth as singletons. Specified time point: persistent/refractory GD, antithyroid drugs over 5 years with positive TRAb. PBMC-extracted RNA yielded the TCR library. The input for sequencing was peripheral blood mononuclear cells (PBMCs), taken when the disease was refractory, from a patient treated with antithyroid drugs. Every receptor here comes from a female donor with Graves disease.

This clonotype came up a few times. V gene TRBV28 combines with J gene TRBJ2-3, with a possible D match to TRBD2 (5 bases). Germline loops: CDR1 MDHEN, CDR2 SYDVKM. Trimming removed 5 bases from V and 5 bases from J, with 17 bases in between. CDR3 length: 15 residues. CDR3 loop: CASSQTAGRKDTQYF. CDR3 coding DNA: TGTGCCAGCAGTCAAACGGCGGGTAGGAAAGATACGCAGTATTTT.

V usage is TRBV4-2 and J usage is TRBJ1-5; D perhaps matches TRBD1 (5 bases). The CDR3 spans 14 residues. Germline lookup yields CDR1 LGHNA and CDR2 YNFKEQ. Trimming removed 1 base from V and 5 bases from J, with 9 bases in between. The CDR3 bases are TGTGCCAGCAGCCAAGTACAAGGGGATCAGCCCCAGCATTTT. Protein: CASSQVQGDQPQHF.

A few counts support this clonotype. The chain couples TRBV6-1 to TRBJ2-2; a possible D gene is TRBD2 (5 bases). The V gene's germline CDR1 is MNHNS and CDR2 SASEGT. Trimming pared 7 bases from V and 4 bases from J, leaving 13 bases between. This CDR3 region has 14 residues. CDR3 loop: CASKAVRGTGELFF. The CDR3 DNA sequence: TGTGCCAGCAAGGCAGTTCGGGGCACCGGGGAGCTGTTTTTT.

This clonotype was seen at least ten times. The junction does not match germline at one end; this may be a read error. The chain links TRBV2 to TRBJ1-1; 8 nucleotides match TRBD1. The CDR3 spans 14 residues. Germline loops: CDR1 SNHLY, CDR2 FYNNEI. The CDR3 DNA is TGTGCCAGCAGACAACAGGGGGAGAACGCTGAAGCTTTCTTT. Protein product: CASRQQGENAEAFF.

This clonotype occurred many times. This chain joins TRBV28 and TRBJ2-2; 10 bases map to TRBD1. Looked up from germline, CDR1 is MDHEN and CDR2 is SYDVKM. The CDR3 contains 16 residues. V lost 4 bases, J lost 3 bases, and 5 bases stayed unmatched. CDR3 nucleotide sequence: TGTGCCAGCAGTTCCCTCGGACAGGGGGACACCGGGGAGCTGTTTTTT. Protein: CASSSLGQGDTGELFF. Filled out from reference TRBV28 and TRBJ2-2, the complete variable domain reads DVKVTQSSRYLVKRTGEKVFLECVQDMDHENMFWYRQDPGLGLRLIYFSYDVKMKEKGDIPEGYSVSREKKERFSLILESASTNQTSMYLCASSSLGQGDTGELFFGEGSRLTVL.

This clonotype was found a few times. This chain joins TRBV29-1 and TRBJ2-6; D perhaps matches TRBD2 (6 bases). V was pared by 7 bases and J by 0 bases, with 13 bases between. CDR3 size: 15 residues. CDR1 and CDR2 (germline): SQVTM, ANQGSEA. The CDR3 DNA sequence: TGCAGCGCCCAAACGGGGGACTCTGGGGCCAACGTCCTGACTTTC. Its protein product is CSAQTGDSGANVLTF. The full variable domain, its missing parts supplied by reference TRBV29-1 and TRBJ2-6, is SAVISQKPSRDICQRGTSLTIQCQVDSQVTMMFWYRQQPGQSLTLIATANQGSEATYESGFVIDKFPISRPNLTFSTLTVSNMSPEDSSIYLCSAQTGDSGANVLTFGAGSRLTVL.

The genes are TRBV24-1 and TRBJ1-1; D remains ambiguous. The V end was cut by 0 bases, the J end by 3 bases, with 4 bases between. The V gene's germline CDR1 is KGHDR and CDR2 SFDVKD. CDR3 length: 13 amino acids. The chain's CDR3 is CATSDLSDTEAFF. In DNA, the CDR3 is TGTGCCACCAGTGATTTGTCCGACACTGAAGCTTTCTTT.

Only a few counts were recorded for this clonotype. A much larger clone sits a single nucleotide away, making a read error possible. The chain is built from TRBV6-1 and TRBJ2-5, with D possibly being TRBD1 (5 bases). Germline-derived CDR1 and CDR2 are MNHNS and SASEGT. Trimming pared 0 bases from V and 2 bases from J, leaving 10 bases between. The CDR3 has 15 amino acids. This CDR3 is CASSEAWQGQETQYF. The CDR3 coding sequence is TGTGCCAGCAGTGAAGCTTGGCAGGGACAAGAGACCCAGTACTTC.

This sequence joins TRBV5-6 and TRBJ1-3; TRBD1 is a possible D gene (6 bases). The germline gives CDR1 SGHDT, CDR2 YYEEEE. The V end was cut by 0 bases, the J end by 4 bases, with 14 bases between. CDR3 length equals 16 residues. The CDR3 region is CASSLVSQGKGNTIYF. CDR3 in DNA: TGTGCCAGCAGCTTGGTTTCCCAGGGGAAAGGAAACACCATATATTTT.

This clonotype was observed a few times. The chain combines TRBV4-3 with TRBJ1-5; 8 nucleotides match TRBD1. The germline gives CDR1 LGHNA, CDR2 YSLEER. This CDR3 contains 16 residues. V lost 4 bases to trimming and J lost 7 bases; unmatched junction nucleotides: 12. The CDR3 DNA reads as TGCGCCAGCAGCCGAAGCTGGACAGGGCGAAGCCAGCCCCAGCATTTT. This sequence encodes CASSRSWTGRSQPQHF.

The table lists this clonotype with many counts. The chain is built from TRBV29-1 and TRBJ1-1, with D unresolved. The CDR3 extends over 14 amino acids. Germline V gene sequence: CDR1 SQVTM, CDR2 ANQGSEA. Trimming cost V 0 bases and J 3 bases, with 11 bases left between them. The CDR3 coding sequence is TGCAGCGTTGAAGAAGGAGAGGGATACACTGAAGCTTTCTTT. Its translation: CSVEEGEGYTEAFF.

CDR3 residues: CSVGQGDYEQYF. CDR3 DNA: TGCAGCGTGGGACAGGGGGATTACGAGCAGTACTTC. This chain connects TRBV29-1 to TRBJ2-7; 11 nucleotides line up with TRBD1. CDR1 and CDR2 from the germline V gene are SQVTM and ANQGSEA. After removal of 6 bases from V and 4 bases from J, the junction contained 2 bases not matched to a gene. The CDR3 loop spans 12 amino acids.

This clonotype came up many times. V usage is TRBV27 and J usage is TRBJ1-1; 9 bases align to TRBD1. V shed 6 bases, J shed 2 bases, and the junction held 7 bases outside the gene matches. The CDR3 spans 15 residues. CDR1 is MNHEY and CDR2 is SMNVEV in the germline V gene (reference sequence). The CDR3 nucleotides read TGTGCCAGCAGACGAACTACAGGGGGCAACACTGAAGCTTTCTTT. As protein: CASRRTTGGNTEAFF.

This chain links TRBV5-1 with TRBJ1-3; no firm D call. V was cut by 0 bases and J by 0 bases, with 10 bases left in between. This CDR3 is 16 amino acids long. From germline, CDR1 is SGHRS and CDR2 YFSETQ. DNA for the CDR3: TGCGCCAGCAGCTTGGTCGGGGATCCCTCTGGAAACACCATATATTTT. Its protein is CASSLVGDPSGNTIYF.

Many counts were recorded for this clonotype. The rearrangement joins TRBV6-5 to TRBJ1-1; no clear D. V was clipped by 2 bases and J by 5 bases, with 3 bases between them. CDR1 is MNHEY, CDR2 SVGAGI, per germline. The CDR3 is 11 residues long. The CDR3 nucleotides read TGTGCCAGCAGTTACATGACTGAAGCTTTCTTT. Protein sequence: CASSYMTEAFF.

This clonotype was observed at least ten times. The CDR3 is CASSEDWNGQLFNQPQHF. The CDR3 nucleotides are TGTGCCAGCAGTGAAGATTGGAACGGGCAGCTATTCAATCAGCCCCAGCATTTT. The gene calls are TRBV2 and TRBJ1-5; no reliable D call. V was trimmed by 1 base and J by 3 bases, leaving 19 bases between them. CDR1 and CDR2 (germline): SNHLY, FYNNEI. CDR3 length: 18 residues.

The sample holds one count of this clonotype. The CDR3 region is CASSQPDAEAFF. CDR3 nucleotides: TGTGCCAGCAGCCAACCTGACGCTGAAGCTTTCTTT. The V and J genes are TRBV11-1 and TRBJ1-1; no clear D. V was pared by 5 bases and J by 6 bases, with 10 bases between. The CDR3 runs 12 residues. Germline V gene data show CDR1 as SGHAT and CDR2 as FQDESV (reference sequence).

The V and J genes are TRBV6-5 and TRBJ1-1, with D unclear. Germline-derived CDR1 and CDR2 are MNHEY and SVGAGI. V lost 3 bases and J 6 bases, leaving 8 bases between the germline ends. CDR3 length equals 12 residues. The CDR3 region has the DNA TGTGCCAGCAGTTATATTGGCCCTGAAGCTTTCTTT. Translating it yields CASSYIGPEAFF.

DNA for the CDR3: TGTGCCACCGGGGGGGTGGGTCTGGGGACTGAAGCTTTCTTT. Its protein product is CATGGVGLGTEAFF. The chain links TRBV12-3 or TRBV12-4 to TRBJ1-1; weak D call: TRBD1 (5 bases). V dropped 10 bases and J dropped 5 bases, with 20 bases sitting between them. The CDR3 is 14 residues long.

This clonotype was recorded many times. The chain links TRBV6-1 to TRBJ1-1; no definite D call. V lost 2 bases to trimming and J lost 6 bases, with 7 bases between them. This CDR3 has 12 amino acids. Germline V gene lookup returns CDR1 MNHNS and CDR2 SASEGT. CDR3 sequence (DNA): TGTGCCAGCAGTGAATGGGGATCTGAAGCTTTCTTT. Its protein product is CASSEWGSEAFF.